This T cell receptor (beta chain) is drawn from a study of CXCR3-negative and CXCR3-positive naive CD8 T cells. Notes on the study in general: Memory CD8+ cells showed much lower diversity, while both naive subsets displayed comparably high diversity.

About this clonotype itself: Its antigen is unknown.

It was by 5' RACE with UMI labels that the TRB cDNA libraries were prepared. TCRdb re-called the 5' RACE reads; one entry per CDR3 protein, DNA not given. The record lists roughly 40,000 distinct CDR3 sequences, of which the ten most abundant hold roughly 1.4%. A CD45RO-CCR7+CD27+CD95- profile was what naive CD8+ T cells displayed. The CDR3 loop spans 18 amino acids. The germline CDR1 and CDR2 sequences are SGHTA and FQGTGA. The sequenced sample consisted of naive CXCR3- CD8+ T cells from blood. Indicated subset: CD45RO-CCR7+CD27+CD95- naive CD8+ T cells lacking CXCR3 (TNR3-). This TCR derives from a human donor in good health. Some clones in this sample may be carry-over from other donors' samples. The chain employs TRBV7-3 and TRBJ2-2; absent DNA, TCRdb's TRBD1 call cannot be checked. The CDR3 protein is CASSLSAWTGGTTGELFF.